This TCR beta chain was identified during a study of monozygotic twins with inflammatory bowel disease. One entry per CDR3 protein, without DNA, is what TCRdb gives after re-calling the 5' RACE reads. The sample's table shows roughly 170,000 distinct CDR3 sequences. Broader study findings: Clonotype overlap with others was lower in IBD patients than in healthy twins, a difference that was greatest with disease activity.

CDR3 length: 17 amino acids. Germline CDR1 and CDR2: SEHNR and FQNEAQ (reference sequence). Worth noting for this clonotype: Its antigen is still unknown.

This TCR was recovered from a human donor with ulcerative colitis or Crohn's disease, or a healthy co-twin of an affected twin (not recorded which). Sequenced: blood. The rearrangement joins TRBV7-9 to TRBJ2-3; TCRdb lists TRBD1, though no DNA is available to test this call. The CDR3 reads CASSHGGRGDITDTQYF.